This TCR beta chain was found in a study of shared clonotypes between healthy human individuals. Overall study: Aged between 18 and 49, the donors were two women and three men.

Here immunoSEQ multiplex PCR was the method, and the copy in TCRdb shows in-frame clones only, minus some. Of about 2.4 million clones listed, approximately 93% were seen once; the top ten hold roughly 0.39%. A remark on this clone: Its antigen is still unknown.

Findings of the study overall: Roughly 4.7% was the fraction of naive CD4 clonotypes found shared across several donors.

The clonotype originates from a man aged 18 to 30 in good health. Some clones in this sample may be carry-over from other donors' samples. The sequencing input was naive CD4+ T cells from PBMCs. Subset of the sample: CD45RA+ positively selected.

This chain's CDR3 is CASSLSWNRQLEQYF. The CDR3 nucleotides read TGTGCCAGCAGTTTATCGTGGAACCGCCAGCTGGAGCAGTACTTC. J is TRBJ2-7 and V is TRBV28, with D unresolved. CDR1 and CDR2 from the germline V gene are MDHEN and SYDVKM. This CDR3 spans 15 amino acids. Trimming left V 1 base short and J 7 bases short, with 17 bases between. The variable domain in full, completed from reference TRBV28 and TRBJ2-7, reads DVKVTQSSRYLVKRTGEKVFLECVQDMDHENMFWYRQDPGLGLRLIYFSYDVKMKEKGDIPEGYSVSREKKERFSLILESASTNQTSMYLCASSLSWNRQLEQYFGPGTRLTVT.